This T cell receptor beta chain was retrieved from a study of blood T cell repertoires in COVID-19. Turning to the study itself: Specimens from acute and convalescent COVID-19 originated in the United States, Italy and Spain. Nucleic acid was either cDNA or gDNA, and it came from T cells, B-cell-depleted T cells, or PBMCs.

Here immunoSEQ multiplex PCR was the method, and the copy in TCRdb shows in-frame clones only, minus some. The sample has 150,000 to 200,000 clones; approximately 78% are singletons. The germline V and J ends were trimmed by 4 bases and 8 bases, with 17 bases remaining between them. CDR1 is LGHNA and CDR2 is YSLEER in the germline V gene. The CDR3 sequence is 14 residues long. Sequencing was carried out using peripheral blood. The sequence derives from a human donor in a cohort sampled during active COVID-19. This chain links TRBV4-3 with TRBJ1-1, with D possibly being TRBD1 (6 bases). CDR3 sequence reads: CASSPGAGAEEAFF. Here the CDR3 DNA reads TGCGCCAGCAGCCCCGGGGCGGGGGCCGAAGAAGCTTTCTTT.